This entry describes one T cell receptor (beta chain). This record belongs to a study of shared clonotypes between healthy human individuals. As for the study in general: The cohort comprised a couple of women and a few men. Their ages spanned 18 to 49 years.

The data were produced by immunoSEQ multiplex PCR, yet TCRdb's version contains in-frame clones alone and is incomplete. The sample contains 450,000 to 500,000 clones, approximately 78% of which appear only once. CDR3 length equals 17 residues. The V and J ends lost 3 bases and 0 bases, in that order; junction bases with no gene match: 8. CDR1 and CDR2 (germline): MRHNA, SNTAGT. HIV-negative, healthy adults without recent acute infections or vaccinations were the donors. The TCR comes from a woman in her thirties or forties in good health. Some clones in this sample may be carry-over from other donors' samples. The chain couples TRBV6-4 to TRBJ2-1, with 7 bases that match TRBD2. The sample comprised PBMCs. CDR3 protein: CASSEQPSGVSYNEQFF. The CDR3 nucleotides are TGTGCCAGCAGTGAGCAGCCTAGCGGAGTCTCCTACAATGAGCAGTTCTTC.